This TCR beta chain appears in the sequencing data of a study of shared clonotypes between healthy human individuals. The CDR3 has 14 amino acids. The study, taken as a whole, reports: Clonotypes shared by all four donors outscored non-shared clonotypes in generation probability. The study drew on few donors, limiting represented genetic and exposure-history diversity.

With regard to this clone: The target antigen is unknown.

Data came from immunoSEQ multiplex PCR; TCRdb stores just in-frame clones and leaves some out. The data contain under 1,900,000 clones, 97% to 99% of them singletons. Sequenced input: naive CD4+ T cells sorted from blood. Subset described: CD45RA+ positively selected. This receptor was obtained from a man aged 25-45 years in good health. The gene calls are TRBV21-1 and TRBJ2-1; TRBD1 reflects the table's D call only, with no check against the DNA. TRBV21-1 is a documented pseudogene. In DNA form, the CDR3 reads TGTGCCAGCAGCAAAGAAAGTACAGGGAGTGAGCAGTTCTTC. Its translation: CASSKESTGSEQFF.